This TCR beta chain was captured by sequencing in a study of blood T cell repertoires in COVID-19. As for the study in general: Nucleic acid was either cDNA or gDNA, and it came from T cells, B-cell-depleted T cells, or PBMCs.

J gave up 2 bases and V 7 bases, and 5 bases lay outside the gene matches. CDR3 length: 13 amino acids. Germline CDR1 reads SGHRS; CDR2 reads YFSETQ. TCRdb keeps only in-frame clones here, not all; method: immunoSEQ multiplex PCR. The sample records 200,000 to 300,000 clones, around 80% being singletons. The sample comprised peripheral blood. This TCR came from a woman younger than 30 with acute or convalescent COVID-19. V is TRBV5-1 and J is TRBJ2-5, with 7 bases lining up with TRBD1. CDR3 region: CASHRQGQETQYF. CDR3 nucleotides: TGCGCCAGCCACAGACAGGGTCAAGAGACCCAGTACTTC.